Below are 29 T cell receptor beta chains sequenced from a single sample in a study of technical replicates of blood from several donors. This table comes from immunoSEQ multiplex PCR, and its TCRdb copy is limited to in-frame clones, with some not included. The data hold approximately 74,000 clones, with 75% to 90% observed a single time. Material: PBMCs. The receptor source for this set is a human donor in good health. Some clones in this sample may be carry-over from other donors' samples.

The rearrangement joins TRBV18 to TRBJ2-7; 7 nucleotides align to TRBD1. Looked up from germline, CDR1 is KGHSH and CDR2 is LQKENI. The CDR3 has 13 residues. V lost 3 bases, J lost 3 bases, and 2 bases stayed unmatched. The chain's CDR3 is CASSPGDSYEQYF. The DNA of the CDR3 is TGTGCCAGCTCACCTGGGGACAGCTACGAGCAGTACTTC.

The chain joins TRBV18 to TRBJ1-2; D remains ambiguous. The CDR3 runs to 15 residues. Trimming shortened V by 3 bases and J by 0 bases, and 11 bases separated the two germline ends. The V gene's germline CDR1 is KGHSH and CDR2 LQKENI. The CDR3: CASSPVDGANYGYTF. The CDR3 DNA is TGTGCCAGCTCACCCGTTGACGGGGCTAACTATGGCTACACCTTC.

V and J are TRBV5-6 and TRBJ2-3; 13 bases are shared with TRBD2. V shed 0 bases and J 2 bases; nucleotides not matched to a gene: 3. CDR1 and CDR2 from the germline V gene are SGHDT and YYEEEE. The CDR3 length is 17 residues. The CDR3 DNA reads TGTGCCAGCAGCTTGGCCGGACTAGCGGGAGCCACAGATACGCAGTATTTT. Translation gives CASSLAGLAGATDTQYF.

This chain joins TRBV5-5 and TRBJ1-6, with unresolved D. The CDR3 covers 16 residues. Germline values: CDR1 SGHKS, CDR2 YYEKEE (reference sequence). Trimming took 4 bases from V and 6 from J, leaving 17 bases between them. The DNA for the CDR3 is TGTGCCAGCAGCGGAGGAGACCTACTGGGTAATTCACCCCTCCACTTT. Translation gives CASSGGDLLGNSPLHF.

V gene TRBV5-5 combines with J gene TRBJ2-7; 11 positions match TRBD2. The germline V gene has CDR1 SGHKS and CDR2 YYEKEE (reference sequence). The CDR3 sequence is 16 residues long. With V trimmed by 0 bases and J by 3 bases, 5 bases remained unmatched. CDR3 nucleotide sequence: TGTGCCAGCAGCTTGGTTCCCACTAGCGGGGGCTACGAGCAGTACTTC. Translation: CASSLVPTSGGYEQYF.

This clone was found once. This chain uses TRBV5-8 with TRBJ1-3, with D unresolved. Between the trimmed V and J ends, which lost 5 bases and 1 base, there was a span of 19 bases. CDR1 is SGHTS and CDR2 is YDEGEE in the germline V gene. CDR3 length: 17 amino acids. The CDR3: CASSTPGYRMSGNTIYF. Written as DNA, the CDR3 is TGTGCCAGCAGTACCCCGGGGTACAGAATGTCTGGAAACACCATATATTTT.

The V gene is TRBV10-3, the J gene TRBJ2-1, with D possibly TRBD2 on 5 matching bases. This CDR3 contains 12 residues. Between the trimmed V and J ends, which lost 0 bases and 8 bases, there was a span of 5 bases. The germline CDR1 and CDR2 sequences are ENHRY and SYGVKD. This CDR3 reads CAISESRDEQFF. The CDR3 DNA reads TGTGCCATCAGTGAGTCGAGGGATGAGCAGTTCTTC.

CDR3 amino acids: CASSSREKLFF. The CDR3 DNA sequence: TGTGCCAGCAGCTCCAGGGAAAAACTGTTTTTT. The J gene is TRBJ1-4, the V gene TRBV7-9; D is uncertain. This CDR3 region has 11 residues. Trimming took 4 bases from V and 8 from J, leaving 5 bases between them. Germline values: CDR1 SEHNR, CDR2 FQNEAQ (reference sequence).

The rearrangement uses TRBV6-5 and TRBJ1-6, with D tentatively TRBD1 (5 bases). The germline CDR1 and CDR2 sequences are MNHEY and SVGAGI. The CDR3 covers 13 residues. Trimming left V 6 bases short and J 11 bases short, with 14 bases between. CDR3: CASRAQGLAPLHF. The CDR3 DNA follows: TGTGCCAGCAGGGCCCAGGGTCTAGCACCCCTCCACTTT.

This sequence joins TRBV4-3 and TRBJ2-2; D may be TRBD1 (6 bases). The CDR3 loop spans 15 amino acids. Germline-derived CDR1 and CDR2 are LGHNA and YSLEER. The V gene lost 6 bases and the J gene lost 2 bases, with 13 bases spanning the gap. The CDR3: CASRRDTINTGELFF. CDR3 nucleotide sequence: TGCGCCAGCAGACGGGACACTATAAACACCGGGGAGCTGTTTTTT.

The V and J genes are TRBV7-9 and TRBJ1-2; TRBD1 might be the D (5 bases). V lost 1 base to trimming and J lost 5 bases, with 14 bases between them. CDR1 is SEHNR, CDR2 FQNEAQ, per germline (reference sequence). The CDR3 loop spans 15 amino acids. CDR3 loop: CASSLETPGGYGYTF. CDR3 bases: TGTGCCAGCAGCTTAGAAACCCCCGGGGGTTATGGCTACACCTTC.

With regard to this clone: Different DNA sequences within this sample yield the same CDR3. V usage is TRBV30 and J usage is TRBJ1-6, with 10 bases matching TRBD1. Germline V gene data show CDR1 as GTSNPN and CDR2 as SVGIG (reference sequence). This CDR3 contains 12 residues. The J segment lost 13 bases and the V segment lost 5 bases, leaving 5 bases of the junction unmatched. The chain's CDR3 is CAWGQGEYPLHF. The CDR3 nucleotides are TGTGCCTGGGGACAGGGGGAATATCCCCTCCACTTT.

This chain uses TRBV6-5 with TRBJ1-2; TRBD1 might be the D (6 bases). Germline V lookup: CDR1 MNHEY, CDR2 SVGAGI. The CDR3 loop spans 15 amino acids. The V end was cut by 4 bases, the J end by 5 bases, with 17 bases between. Here the CDR3 reads CASSFTQGQRYGYTF. Written as DNA, the CDR3 is TGTGCCAGCAGTTTCACTCAGGGGCAGCGATATGGCTACACCTTC.

This clone was seen a single time. The chain combines TRBV7-3 with TRBJ1-1; D uncertain. The CDR3 covers 17 residues. Germline assignment: CDR1 SGHTA and CDR2 FQGTGA. V lost 2 bases, J lost 4 bases, and 20 bases lay in between. This chain's CDR3 is CASSLEGGMLRPTEAFF. CDR3 nucleotides: TGTGCCAGCAGCTTAGAAGGCGGGATGTTGAGGCCCACTGAAGCTTTCTTT.

This chain uses TRBV12-5 with TRBJ1-6; 11 bases agree with TRBD1. J lost 2 bases, V lost 5 bases, and 5 bases had no gene match. The CDR3 loop spans 17 amino acids. Germline V gene sequence: CDR1 LGHNT, CDR2 FRNRAP. CDR3 nucleotide sequence: TGTGCTAGTGGTGTCGGACAGGGGGCTACCTATAATTCACCCCTCCACTTT. Translated: CASGVGQGATYNSPLHF.

V and J are TRBV4-2 and TRBJ2-3; 8 nucleotides agree with TRBD2. The CDR3 extends over 18 amino acids. Looked up from germline, CDR1 is LGHNA and CDR2 is YNFKEQ. Losses at the gene ends were 2 bases for V and 2 bases for J; bases not matched to a gene: 12. CDR3 nucleotide sequence: TGTGCCAGCAGCCAACATAATAGCGGGGTTGGGGTCACAGATACGCAGTATTTT. Its protein product is CASSQHNSGVGVTDTQYF.

The chain is built from TRBV14 and TRBJ2-2, with D possibly being TRBD2 (5 bases). The CDR3 spans 14 residues. From germline, CDR1 is SGHDN and CDR2 FVKESK. V was trimmed by 0 bases and J by 6 bases, leaving 8 bases between them. The CDR3 loop reads CASSQDLRAGELFF. The CDR3 nucleotides are TGTGCCAGCAGCCAAGATCTGAGGGCCGGGGAGCTGTTTTTT.

The V gene is TRBV29-1, the J gene TRBJ2-7; weak D call: TRBD2 (6 bases). The germline gives CDR1 SQVTM, CDR2 ANQGSEA. With 4 bases removed from V and 2 bases from J, the gap between germline ends came to 9 bases. The CDR3 totals 12 residues. The CDR3 here is CSVVSGAYEQYF. The CDR3 DNA reads TGCAGCGTTGTTAGCGGAGCCTACGAGCAGTACTTC.

V gene TRBV7-2 combines with J gene TRBJ2-3, with D possibly TRBD2 on 6 matching bases. Trimming pared 5 bases from V and 4 bases from J, leaving 13 bases between. Germline-derived CDR1 and CDR2 are SGHTA and FQGNSA. The CDR3 is made up of 14 amino acids. CDR3 amino acids: CASSKTSSADTQYF. In DNA form, the CDR3 reads TGTGCCAGCAGCAAGACTAGTTCCGCAGATACGCAGTATTTT.

The chain employs TRBV18 and TRBJ1-2; D remains ambiguous. Germline lookup yields CDR1 KGHSH and CDR2 LQKENI. The CDR3 has 15 residues. The V and J ends lost 5 bases and 8 bases respectively, with 21 bases between them. CDR3 bases: TGTGCCAGCTCATCGGTGGAGGGCACTTCGGAGGGCTACACCTTC. Its translation: CASSSVEGTSEGYTF.

The chain uses TRBV7-2 and TRBJ1-6; TRBD1 agrees at 9 bases. From germline, CDR1 is SGHTA and CDR2 FQGNSA. This CDR3 contains 16 residues. The J segment lost 5 bases and the V segment lost 5 bases, leaving 7 bases of the junction unmatched. The CDR3 sequence: CASSLHGQGNNSPLHF. In DNA, the CDR3 is TGTGCCAGCAGCCTTCACGGACAGGGGAATAATTCACCCCTCCACTTT.

This chain joins TRBV19 and TRBJ1-3, with 12 bases aligning to TRBD1. V gave up 6 bases and J gave up 2 bases; unmatched junction bases: 8. Per germline, CDR1 LNHDA and CDR2 SQIVND (reference sequence). The length of the CDR3 is 17 residues. CDR3 sequence (DNA): TGTGCCAGTAGAACCGGGACAGGGGGCAGCACTGGAAACACCATATATTTT. It encodes CASRTGTGGSTGNTIYF.

The chain links TRBV6-4 to TRBJ1-4, with 9 bases identical to TRBD1. V was clipped by 5 bases and J by 8 bases; unmatched bases: 6. The germline V gene has CDR1 MRHNA and CDR2 SNTAGT. This CDR3 comprises 14 residues. CDR3 in DNA: TGTGCCAGCAGTTCGGGACAGGGTCGCGAAAAACTGTTTTTT. Encoded protein: CASSSGQGREKLFF.

The chain has TRBV14 and TRBJ1-5; 8 bases match TRBD1. Germline CDR1 reads SGHDN; CDR2 reads FVKESK. V shed 0 bases, J shed 0 bases, and the junction held 13 bases outside the gene matches. This CDR3 spans 20 amino acids. In DNA, the CDR3 is TGTGCCAGCAGCCAAGAGGTCGGATCGACAGGGGTCGTTAGCAATCAGCCCCAGCATTTT. Translated: CASSQEVGSTGVVSNQPQHF.

V is TRBV10-3 and J is TRBJ2-3; D may be TRBD2 (7 bases). This CDR3 is built from 12 residues. V gave up 5 bases and J gave up 9 bases, with 12 bases separating them. Germline V CDR1 and CDR2: ENHRY, SYGVKD. The CDR3 DNA reads as TGTGCCATCAGTCAAGGGGGGGCGACGCAGTATTTT. Translated: CAISQGGATQYF.

This clone has a single count. The rearrangement uses TRBV28 and TRBJ2-7; maybe TRBD2 (5 bases). In germline, CDR1 is MDHEN, CDR2 SYDVKM. Trimming pared 8 bases from V and 5 bases from J, leaving 13 bases between. This CDR3 has 12 residues. The CDR3 sequence is CASHRGLNEQYF. The CDR3 bases are TGTGCCAGCCACCGGGGTCTGAACGAGCAGTACTTC.

This chain connects TRBV19 to TRBJ1-2, with TRBD1 as a possible D gene (6 bases). V dropped 5 bases and J dropped 4 bases, with 8 bases sitting between them. In germline, CDR1 is LNHDA, CDR2 SQIVND (reference sequence). The CDR3 runs to 12 residues. The CDR3 DNA follows: TGTGCCAGTAGTGAACAGGGCTATGGCTACACCTTC. This translates into CASSEQGYGYTF.

This rearrangement joins TRBV13 to TRBJ1-4; 10 bases are shared with TRBD1. Germline assignment: CDR1 PRHDT and CDR2 FYEKMQ (reference sequence). J lost 8 bases, V lost 4 bases, and 10 bases had no gene match. The CDR3 is 16 residues long. The CDR3 loop reads CASSSALWTGGEKLFF. CDR3 nucleotides: TGTGCCAGCAGCTCAGCCCTCTGGACAGGGGGGGAAAAACTGTTTTTT.

The V gene is TRBV5-1, the J gene TRBJ2-1, with 9 bases fitting TRBD2. V lost 1 base and J lost 2; bases outside the gene matches: 4. The CDR3 is 16 residues long. Germline CDR1 and CDR2: SGHRS and YFSETQ. Here the CDR3 reads CASSLLAGVAYNEQFF. The CDR3 DNA is TGCGCCAGCAGCTTGTTAGCGGGGGTGGCCTACAATGAGCAGTTCTTC. Based on the CDR3 plus reference TRBV5-1 and TRBJ2-1, the full variable domain is KAGVTQTPRYLIKTRGQQVTLSCSPISGHRSVSWYQQTPGQGLQFLFEYFSETQRNKGNFPGRFSGRQFSNSRSEMNVSTLELGDSALYLCASSLLAGVAYNEQFFGPGTRLTVL.